Reported below is one T cell receptor beta chain. The source of the sample is a study of blood T cell repertoires in COVID-19. Turning to the study itself: Spain, Italy and the United States supplied samples that represented acute and convalescent COVID-19. PBMCs, B-cell-depleted T cells, or T cells provided the cDNA or gDNA that made up the material.

Original analysis: By means of reference gene primer amplification, nucleated cell counts were estimated. Generated by immunoSEQ multiplex PCR, the TCRdb table keeps only in-frame clones and is missing some. V and J calls and clone size are those listed in that table; D and trimming were worked out from the DNA. This table has 210,000 or so clones, 70% to 90% appearing once. Sample: peripheral blood. This receptor was obtained from a woman between 18 and 29 years old who had recovered from COVID-19.

The CDR3 DNA sequence: TGTGCCAGTACTCCGGGACAGGCCTTTCACGAGCAGTACTTC. Amino acid sequence: CASTPGQAFHEQYF. The chain uses TRBV19 and TRBJ2-7; 8 positions agree with TRBD1. The CDR3 length is 14 residues. The V gene's germline CDR1 is LNHDA and CDR2 SQIVND (reference sequence). V lost 7 bases to trimming and J lost 5 bases; unmatched junction nucleotides: 10. Drawing the rest from reference TRBV19 and TRBJ2-7, the complete variable domain is DGGITQSPKYLFRKEGQNVTLSCEQNLNHDAMYWYRQDPGQGLRLIYYSQIVNDFQKGDIAEGYSVSREKKESFPLTVTSAQKNPTAFYLCASTPGQAFHEQYFGPGTRLTVT.